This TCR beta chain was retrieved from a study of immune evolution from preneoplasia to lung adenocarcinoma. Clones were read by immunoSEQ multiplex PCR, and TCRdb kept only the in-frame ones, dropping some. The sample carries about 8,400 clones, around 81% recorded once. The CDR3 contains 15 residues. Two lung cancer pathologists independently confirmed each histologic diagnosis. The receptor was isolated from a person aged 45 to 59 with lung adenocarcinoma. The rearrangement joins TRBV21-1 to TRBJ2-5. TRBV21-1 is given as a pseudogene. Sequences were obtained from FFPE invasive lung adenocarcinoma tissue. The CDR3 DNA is TGTGCCAGCAGCAAAGCGGGACGGAAGAAAGAGACCCAGTACTTC. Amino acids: CASSKAGRKKETQYF.